The 20 T cell receptor beta chains below come from one sample, sequenced in a study of cytomegalovirus exposure and HLA in healthy donors (TCRdb year 2017). The library was built by means of the immunoSEQ multiplex PCR assay. The multiplex PCR relied on a mix of 60 forward primers for TCR Vbeta segments and 13 reverse primers for TCR Jbeta segments. Held by TCRdb, this immuneACCESS table contains in-frame sequences only and omits some clones. Under half of the omission traces to an unresolved V gene where checked; the cause of the rest is unknown. The sample table holds about 140,000 clones. Less than 3.5% of the sample goes to the ten largest clones. Sequences were obtained from PBMCs. Every receptor here comes from a man aged 35 to 55 in good health and CMV-seronegative.

CDR3 nucleotide sequence: TGTGCCATCAGTGAGTCCGGAGACCGAGGGCAAGAGACCCAGTACTTC. It specifies CAISESGDRGQETQYF. This sequence joins TRBV10-3 and TRBJ2-5; perhaps TRBD2 as D (5 bases). Trimming removed 0 bases at V and 2 bases at J, with 13 bases between. The CDR3 runs 16 residues. Germline CDR1 is ENHRY and CDR2 is SYGVKD.

The chain uses TRBV10-3 and TRBJ1-1, with D perhaps TRBD1 (6 bases). Looked up from germline, CDR1 is ENHRY and CDR2 is SYGVKD. Trimming shortened V by 6 bases and J by 1 base, and 12 bases separated the two germline ends. This CDR3 region has 14 residues. For the CDR3, the DNA is TGTGCCATCAGGGACAGTAACAAGAACACTGAAGCTTTCTTT. Protein: CAIRDSNKNTEAFF.

The CDR3 protein is CASSQRERLDYGYTF. CDR3 nucleotide sequence: TGCGCCAGCAGCCAAAGAGAGAGGCTCGACTATGGCTACACCTTC. V usage is TRBV4-1 and J usage is TRBJ1-2, with D unresolved. CDR3 length: 15 amino acids. In germline, CDR1 is MGHRA, CDR2 YSYEKL. V was trimmed by 2 bases and J by 3 bases, leaving 13 bases between them.

CDR3 amino acids: CASALGVSGGGKTQYF. The CDR3 coding sequence is TGTGCCAGCGCCTTAGGGGTTAGCGGGGGTGGGAAGACCCAGTACTTC. The J gene is TRBJ2-5, the V gene TRBV7-2; 9 bases map to TRBD2. V was pared by 8 bases and J by 6 bases, with 16 bases of the junction left unmatched. CDR1 is SGHTA and CDR2 is FQGNSA in the germline V gene. The CDR3 contains 16 residues. Drawing the rest from reference TRBV7-2 and TRBJ2-5, the complete variable domain is GAGVSQSPSNKVTEKGKDVELRCDPISGHTALYWYRQSLGQGLEFLIYFQGNSAPDKSGLPSDRFSAERTGGSVSTLTIQRTQQEDSAVYLCASALGVSGGGKTQYFGPGTRLLVL.

The chain couples TRBV5-5 to TRBJ2-3, with TRBD2 matching over 9 bases. V dropped 4 bases and J dropped 5; count of bases not matched to a gene: 8. CDR1 SGHKS and CDR2 YYEKEE come from the germline V gene (reference sequence). The CDR3 totals 15 residues. CDR3 protein: CASSLQAGGLDTQYF. The CDR3 region has the DNA TGTGCCAGCAGCCTCCAAGCGGGGGGATTAGATACGCAGTATTTT.

This chain uses TRBV7-2 with TRBJ2-7; a possible D gene is TRBD1 (6 bases). The CDR3 has 15 residues. V lost 5 bases and J lost 5, with 19 bases in between. The germline CDR1 and CDR2 sequences are SGHTA and FQGNSA. CDR3: CASSPQPHRTDEQYF. In nucleotides, the CDR3 is TGTGCCAGCAGCCCGCAACCTCACAGGACAGACGAGCAGTACTTC.

The J gene is TRBJ1-6, the V gene TRBV6-1; D unresolved. Germline lookup yields CDR1 MNHNS and CDR2 SASEGT. CDR3 length equals 13 residues. V was trimmed by 3 bases and J by 10 bases, leaving 10 bases between them. In DNA, the CDR3 is TGTGCCAGCAGTGACACCAGTGTATCACCCCTCCACTTT. It is translated as CASSDTSVSPLHF.

The rearrangement uses TRBV15 and TRBJ2-7; D may be TRBD2 (6 bases). The germline V and J ends were trimmed by 0 bases and 2 bases, with 17 bases remaining between them. This CDR3 contains 17 residues. In germline, CDR1 is LNHNV, CDR2 YYDKDF (reference sequence). The CDR3 DNA reads as TGTGCCACCAGCAGAGATTGGAGTAGCGGCACACCCTACGAGCAGTACTTC. Its translation is CATSRDWSSGTPYEQYF.

The V gene is TRBV27, the J gene TRBJ2-7; 12 bases match TRBD2. The length of the CDR3 is 14 residues. V gave up 4 bases and J gave up 5 bases; unmatched junction bases: 3. In germline, CDR1 is MNHEY, CDR2 SMNVEV (reference sequence). CDR3 amino acids: CASSSSGGDDEQYF. As DNA, the CDR3 is TGTGCCAGCAGTTCTAGCGGGGGGGACGACGAGCAGTACTTC.

The rearrangement uses TRBV6-5 and TRBJ2-5, with 8 bases identical to TRBD1. Germline assignment: CDR1 MNHEY and CDR2 SVGAGI. CDR3 length: 15 residues. V gave up 5 bases and J gave up 4 bases; unmatched junction bases: 9. The CDR3 bases are TGTGCCAGCAGTATACGACAGGGGACGGGAGAGACCCAGTACTTC. Amino acids: CASSIRQGTGETQYF.

The J gene is TRBJ1-1, the V gene TRBV28; TRBD1 might be the D (5 bases). The germline CDR1 and CDR2 sequences are MDHEN and SYDVKM. V shed 5 bases and J shed 1 base, with 11 bases lying between them. The CDR3 spans 14 residues. DNA of the CDR3: TGTGCCAGCAGTGGGCCGACAGAGAACACTGAAGCTTTCTTT. Its protein product is CASSGPTENTEAFF.

This chain links TRBV6-5 with TRBJ1-1; D uncertain. Trimming stripped 0 bases from V and 0 bases from J, with 8 bases between. CDR3 length: 15 amino acids. Per germline, CDR1 MNHEY and CDR2 SVGAGI. For the CDR3, the DNA is TGTGCCAGCAGTTACTCGGGCCGGATGAACACTGAAGCTTTCTTT. It yields the protein CASSYSGRMNTEAFF.

V gene TRBV5-6 combines with J gene TRBJ2-6; possibly TRBD1 for D (5 bases). The CDR3 runs 16 residues. Trimming shortened V by 1 base and J by 0 bases, and 8 bases separated the two germline ends. The germline V gene has CDR1 SGHDT and CDR2 YYEEEE. The CDR3 spells CASSLYQGSGANVLTF. CDR3 coding DNA: TGTGCCAGCAGCTTGTATCAGGGCTCTGGGGCCAACGTCCTGACTTTC.

V usage is TRBV2 and J usage is TRBJ1-1, with D unclear. This CDR3 is 16 amino acids long. Germline CDR1 reads SNHLY; CDR2 reads FYNNEI. Deletions cut 7 bases from V and 1 base from J, with 19 bases between. Written as DNA, the CDR3 is TGTGCCAGCATGGGCGCCTTCTGGGCCTCGAACACTGAAGCTTTCTTT. Translated: CASMGAFWASNTEAFF.

The rearrangement uses TRBV7-3 and TRBJ2-3; 7 nucleotides line up with TRBD2. Trimming cost V 8 bases and J 0 bases; bases outside gene matches: 5. There are 14 residues in the CDR3. Per the germline V gene, CDR1 is SGHTA and CDR2 is FQGTGA. This chain's CDR3 is CASGTSASTDTQYF. The CDR3 DNA is TGTGCCAGCGGTACTAGCGCCAGCACAGATACGCAGTATTTT.

V is TRBV5-4 and J is TRBJ1-2; 8 bases are a match to TRBD1. V dropped 4 bases and J dropped 8; count of bases not matched to a gene: 10. The germline gives CDR1 SGHNT, CDR2 YYREEE (reference sequence). The CDR3 covers 14 residues. CDR3 nucleotides: TGTGCCAGCAGCCCGGGGACAGGTCTCGTCGGCTACACCTTC. Residues: CASSPGTGLVGYTF.

DNA of the CDR3: TGCGCCAGCAGACTCGCAGGTTCAGAGACCCAGTACTTC. It translates to CASRLAGSETQYF. The V and J genes are TRBV5-1 and TRBJ2-5; D not certain. The V gene's germline CDR1 is SGHRS and CDR2 YFSETQ. The V and J ends lost 5 bases and 4 bases respectively, with 12 bases between them. The CDR3 loop spans 13 amino acids. The full variable domain, rest sourced from reference TRBV5-1 and TRBJ2-5, is KAGVTQTPRYLIKTRGQQVTLSCSPISGHRSVSWYQQTPGQGLQFLFEYFSETQRNKGNFPGRFSGRQFSNSRSEMNVSTLELGDSALYLCASRLAGSETQYFGPGTRLLVL.

The chain is built from TRBV9 and TRBJ2-7, with 11 bases identical to TRBD2. After removal of 4 bases from V and 2 bases from J, the junction contained 5 bases not matched to a gene. The CDR3 spans 15 residues. CDR1 is SGDLS and CDR2 is YYNGEE in the germline V gene. The CDR3 loop is CASSPTSGGTYEQYF. In DNA form, the CDR3 reads TGTGCCAGCAGCCCAACTAGCGGGGGTACCTACGAGCAGTACTTC.

The chain uses TRBV6-5 and TRBJ2-5; D is perhaps TRBD2 (6 bases). Germline V CDR1 and CDR2: MNHEY, SVGAGI. The V gene lost 8 bases and the J gene lost 4 bases, with 14 bases spanning the gap. The CDR3 sequence is 13 residues long. Here the CDR3 reads CASADLGGETQYF. For the CDR3, the DNA is TGTGCCAGCGCCGACTTGGGAGGAGAGACCCAGTACTTC.

The chain carries TRBV9 and TRBJ2-7, with 11 bases identical to TRBD1. The CDR3 runs to 18 residues. V lost 4 bases, J lost 6 bases, and 18 bases stayed unmatched. Germline V gene sequence: CDR1 SGDLS, CDR2 YYNGEE. CDR3 residues: CASSPPTGKGQGVFEQYF. In nucleotides, the CDR3 is TGTGCCAGCAGCCCTCCAACGGGAAAGGGACAGGGGGTGTTCGAGCAGTACTTC.